This TCR beta chain was sequenced during a study of CD8 T cells in Susac syndrome. Points from the study as a whole: The TCR sequencing and HLA analysis in the study involved a relatively small number of individuals, as the study acknowledged.

In the case of this clonotype: Its target is unknown.

With 6 bases removed from V and 8 bases from J, the gap between germline ends came to 22 bases. The CDR3 length is 15 residues. A quantity of 0.5 to 1 ug RNA underwent reverse transcription using random hexamers. immunoSEQ multiplex PCR amplified TCR beta CDR3 across 54 Vbeta, 13 Jbeta. TCRdb independently ran MiXCR on the immunoSEQ multiplex PCR reads; one entry per CDR3 protein. The sample carries over 350,000 distinct CDR3 sequences, approximately 85% recorded once. The authors carried out high-throughput sequencing of TCR beta. They applied it to CD8+ and CD4+ T cells obtained from blood. TEMRA cells underwent FACS enrichment and CD8+ and CD4+ T cells underwent negative isolation.

This receptor was obtained from a human donor with multiple sclerosis. The V gene is TRBV12-3 or TRBV12-4, the J gene TRBJ1-2, with a weak D call TRBD1 (5 bases). Sequencing used CD8+ T cells from PBMCs. The CDR3 spells CASSGTVQVAEGYTF. The CDR3 DNA follows: TGTGCCAGCAGCGGGACCGTCCAAGTGGCTGAGGGCTACACCTTC.